A single sample gave rise to the 32 T cell receptor beta chains below, sequenced in a study of blood T cell repertoires in COVID-19. Assay: immunoSEQ multiplex PCR; the TCRdb copy retains only in-frame clones and omits some. There are about 65,000 clones in the sample; roughly four fifths occur only once, and more than 40% lies in the top ten. The sequencing sample was made of peripheral blood. Every receptor here comes from a human donor in a cohort sampled during active COVID-19.

The gene calls are TRBV18 and TRBJ1-4; D call uncertain. This CDR3 is 14 amino acids long. Germline V CDR1 and CDR2: KGHSH, LQKENI. V lost 5 bases and J 0 bases, leaving 7 bases between the germline ends. The CDR3 reads CASSMSTTNEKLFF. The CDR3 bases are TGTGCCAGCTCAATGAGTACAACTAATGAAAAACTGTTTTTT.

The chain is built from TRBV7-2 and TRBJ2-7; 10 bases align to TRBD2. The length of the CDR3 is 15 residues. CDR1 SGHTA and CDR2 FQGNSA come from the germline V gene. The V segment lost 4 bases and the J segment 3 bases; nucleotides outside the gene matches: 6. This CDR3 is CASSSERGGIYEQYF. In DNA form, the CDR3 reads TGTGCCAGCAGCTCCGAGCGGGGGGGGATCTACGAGCAGTACTTC.

This clone was found once. This chain joins TRBV11-2 and TRBJ2-7; D might be TRBD2 (5 bases). Germline CDR1 reads SGHAT; CDR2 reads FQNNGV. Trimming cost V 5 bases and J 11 bases, with 25 bases left between them. The CDR3 has 15 amino acids. The CDR3 loop reads CASSQTPTDGGYKYF. The CDR3 DNA is TGTGCCAGCAGCCAAACCCCCACGGACGGAGGATATAAGTACTTC.

The V call is TRBV10-2, the J call TRBJ2-6, with D maybe TRBD1 (6 bases). The germline gives CDR1 WSHSY, CDR2 SAAADI. The CDR3 loop spans 17 amino acids. Trimming pared 6 bases from V and 1 base from J, leaving 16 bases between. Here the CDR3 DNA reads TGCGCCAGCAGCTCCGGGACATACACATCTGGGGCCAACGTCCTGACTTTC. Its protein is CASSSGTYTSGANVLTF.

The rearrangement uses TRBV12-3 or TRBV12-4 and TRBJ1-2; tentatively, D is TRBD1 (5 bases). V lost 4 bases and J lost 8, with 14 bases in between. CDR3 size: 13 residues. The CDR3 coding sequence is TGTGCCAGCAGTTCAGGCAGGGTGGGCGGCTACACCTTC. Its protein product is CASSSGRVGGYTF.

This clone was detected once. The V call is TRBV2, the J call TRBJ1-1; TRBD1 is a possible D gene (6 bases). The germline V and J ends were trimmed by 2 bases and 6 bases, with 10 bases remaining between them. The CDR3 runs 13 residues. The germline gives CDR1 SNHLY, CDR2 FYNNEI. DNA for the CDR3: TGTGCCAGCAGTGAAACAGGGCGGGCTGAAGCTTTCTTT. It yields the protein CASSETGRAEAFF. Full variable domain (missing parts from reference TRBV2 and TRBJ1-1): EPEVTQTPSHQVTQMGQEVILRCVPISNHLYFYWYRQILGQKVEFLVSFYNNEISEKSEIFDDQFSVERPDGSNFTLKIRSTKLEDSAMYFCASSETGRAEAFFGQGTRLTVV.

The chain couples TRBV6-5 to TRBJ1-5; D ambiguous. The CDR3 is 13 residues long. Trimming removed 5 bases from V and 6 bases from J, with 11 bases in between. The germline CDR1 and CDR2 sequences are MNHEY and SVGAGI. Here the CDR3 DNA reads TGTGCCAGCAGTCTGCTGTCGGGTCAGCCCCAGCATTTT. As protein: CASSLLSGQPQHF.

This chain connects TRBV2 to TRBJ2-5; no reliable D call. V was pared by 4 bases and J by 4 bases, with 13 bases between. The CDR3 consists of 14 residues. Germline lookup yields CDR1 SNHLY and CDR2 FYNNEI. The CDR3 here is CASSVATPVETQYF. The CDR3 DNA reads as TGTGCCAGCAGTGTTGCTACCCCGGTAGAGACCCAGTACTTC. Supplemented by reference TRBV2 and TRBJ2-5, the full variable domain reads EPEVTQTPSHQVTQMGQEVILRCVPISNHLYFYWYRQILGQKVEFLVSFYNNEISEKSEIFDDQFSVERPDGSNFTLKIRSTKLEDSAMYFCASSVATPVETQYFGPGTRLLVL.

This clone was counted a few times. The chain links TRBV5-5 to TRBJ2-1; no clear D. CDR1 and CDR2 from the germline V gene are SGHKS and YYEKEE (reference sequence). Trimming took 4 bases from V and 4 from J, leaving 9 bases between them. The CDR3 runs to 13 residues. This CDR3 reads CASSPNSYNEQFF. The CDR3 nucleotides read TGTGCCAGCAGCCCTAACTCATACAATGAGCAGTTCTTC.

V gene TRBV27 combines with J gene TRBJ2-3; possible D gene TRBD1, 6 bases. The V end lost 6 bases, the J end lost 1 base, and 11 bases lay between the germline ends. Germline loops: CDR1 MNHEY, CDR2 SMNVEV (reference sequence). This CDR3 spans 14 amino acids. The CDR3 spells CASSLGGGTDTQYF. In DNA form, the CDR3 reads TGTGCCAGCAGCCTAGGGGGAGGCACAGATACGCAGTATTTT.

The gene calls are TRBV4-1 and TRBJ2-5, with TRBD2 matching 7 bases. The CDR3 has 15 amino acids. Germline V gene data show CDR1 as MGHRA and CDR2 as YSYEKL. Trimming removed 2 bases from V and 5 bases from J; junction bases left unmatched: 8. CDR3 region: CASSQNPGAGETQYF. The CDR3 nucleotides read TGCGCCAGCAGCCAAAACCCAGGAGCGGGGGAGACCCAGTACTTC.

CDR3 region: CASSEQGLGMGEKLFF. DNA of the CDR3: TGTGCCAGCAGTGAACAGGGATTGGGAATGGGTGAAAAACTGTTTTTT. The chain recombines TRBV2 with TRBJ1-4, with D perhaps TRBD1 (5 bases). V was clipped by 2 bases and J by 7 bases, with 17 bases between them. Germline CDR1 and CDR2: SNHLY and FYNNEI. The CDR3 is 16 residues long.

The DNA of the CDR3 is TGCGCCAGCAGCTTGGGACAGGGAAGCAATCAGCCCCAGCATTTT. This gives the protein CASSLGQGSNQPQHF. This sequence joins TRBV5-1 and TRBJ1-5, with 7 bases that match TRBD1. CDR3 size: 15 residues. The germline V gene encodes CDR1 SGHRS and CDR2 YFSETQ. V dropped 0 bases and J dropped 1; count of bases not matched to a gene: 1. The full variable domain, rest sourced from reference TRBV5-1 and TRBJ1-5, is KAGVTQTPRYLIKTRGQQVTLSCSPISGHRSVSWYQQTPGQGLQFLFEYFSETQRNKGNFPGRFSGRQFSNSRSEMNVSTLELGDSALYLCASSLGQGSNQPQHFGDGTRLSIL.

J is TRBJ2-1 and V is TRBV11-3; 9 bases match TRBD1. The CDR3 contains 17 residues. Trimming took 5 bases from V and 3 from J; bases not matched to a gene: 11. CDR1 and CDR2 from the germline V gene are SGHNT and YENEEA. For the CDR3, the DNA is TGTGCCAGCAGCCGCAGCTCCGGGACAGGGATCTACAATGAGCAGTTCTTC. Encoded protein: CASSRSSGTGIYNEQFF.

The chain couples TRBV7-9 to TRBJ2-2, with 14 bases identical to TRBD2. V shed 5 bases and J 5 bases; nucleotides not matched to a gene: 16. Germline CDR1 is SEHNR and CDR2 is FQNEAQ (reference sequence). CDR3 size: 20 residues. The CDR3 nucleotides are TGTGCCAGCAGCATCCTTCCCGGGACTAGCGGGGGCCCGAGGACCGGGGAGCTGTTTTTT. Encoded protein: CASSILPGTSGGPRTGELFF.

The table lists this clone with a few counts. This chain links TRBV11-3 with TRBJ2-5, with D unresolved. From germline, CDR1 is SGHNT and CDR2 YENEEA. V was shortened by 3 bases and J by 3 bases, with 8 bases between the two germline ends. The CDR3 covers 13 residues. This chain's CDR3 is CASSFSNKETQYF. CDR3 nucleotide sequence: TGTGCCAGCAGCTTTAGTAATAAAGAGACCCAGTACTTC. Complete variable domain (other parts from reference TRBV11-3 and TRBJ2-5): EAGVVQSPRYKIIEKKQPVAFWCNPISGHNTLYWYLQNLGQGPELLIRYENEEAVDDSQLPKDRFSAERLKGVDSTLKIQPAELGDSAVYLCASSFSNKETQYFGPGTRLLVL.

The chain recombines TRBV11-2 with TRBJ1-2; TRBD1 matches 7 bases. V lost 2 bases and J lost 4; bases outside the gene matches: 7. Looked up from germline, CDR1 is SGHAT and CDR2 is FQNNGV. The CDR3 is 15 amino acids. CDR3 protein: CASSLTTGTVYGYTF. The CDR3 coding sequence is TGTGCCAGCAGCTTAACGACCGGGACAGTCTATGGCTACACCTTC.

This chain joins TRBV7-9 and TRBJ2-7, with 7 bases that match TRBD1. This CDR3 comprises 15 residues. Germline CDR1 SEHNR, CDR2 FQNEAQ (reference sequence). After removal of 6 bases from V and 4 bases from J, the junction contained 12 bases not matched to a gene. The DNA for the CDR3 is TGTGCCAGCAGAGCAATGACAGGGAATTTTTACGAGCAGTACTTC. It is translated as CASRAMTGNFYEQYF.

The rearrangement joins TRBV30 to TRBJ1-5; D is unresolved. CDR1 and CDR2 (germline): GTSNPN, SVGIG (reference sequence). Between the trimmed V and J ends, which lost 1 base and 4 bases, there was a span of 11 bases. The CDR3 spans 14 residues. CDR3 in amino acids: CAWSGGGRNQPQHF. For the CDR3, the DNA is TGTGCCTGGAGTGGCGGCGGGAGGAATCAGCCCCAGCATTTT. The entire variable domain, with the rest obtained from reference TRBV30 and TRBJ1-5, is as follows: SQTIHQWPATLVQPVGSPLSLECTVEGTSNPNLYWYRQAAGRGLQLLFYSVGIGQISSEVPQNLSASRPQDRQFILSSKKLLLSDSGFYLCAWSGGGRNQPQHFGDGTRLSIL.

The chain uses TRBV7-2 and TRBJ2-3; 10 bases agree with TRBD2. Germline loops: CDR1 SGHTA, CDR2 FQGNSA. V lost 0 bases and J lost 0; bases outside the gene matches: 6. The CDR3 is 18 amino acids. In DNA, the CDR3 is TGTGCCAGCAGCTTAGCGCAGAGCGGGGGGGGTAGCACAGATACGCAGTATTTT. As protein: CASSLAQSGGGSTDTQYF.

The chain links TRBV28 to TRBJ1-2, with no clear D. Germline lookup yields CDR1 MDHEN and CDR2 SYDVKM. V was shortened by 5 bases and J by 0 bases, with 16 bases between the two germline ends. This CDR3 spans 16 amino acids. The CDR3 is CASSDVVQSANYGYTF. CDR3 nucleotides: TGTGCCAGCAGTGATGTCGTCCAGTCAGCTAACTATGGCTACACCTTC.

V gene TRBV6-2 or TRBV6-3 combines with J gene TRBJ2-1, with 7 bases that match TRBD2. Germline values: CDR1 MNHEY, CDR2 SVGEGT. The J segment lost 6 bases and the V segment lost 0 bases, leaving 2 bases of the junction unmatched. The length of the CDR3 is 14 residues. CDR3 amino acids: CASSYSRGVNEQFF. CDR3 coding DNA: TGTGCCAGCAGTTACTCCCGGGGGGTCAATGAGCAGTTCTTC.

V is TRBV5-8 and J is TRBJ1-6, with 8 bases identical to TRBD1. Per the germline V gene, CDR1 is SGHTS and CDR2 is YDEGEE. The CDR3 has 19 residues. V lost 3 bases, J lost 7 bases, and 18 bases stayed unmatched. The CDR3 spells CASSYLKGRKGQVNSPLHF. The DNA of the CDR3 is TGTGCCAGCAGCTACCTAAAGGGAAGGAAGGGACAGGTGAATTCACCCCTCCACTTT.

The genes are TRBV10-3 and TRBJ2-7; 8 bases line up with TRBD1. Germline values: CDR1 ENHRY, CDR2 SYGVKD. Trimming at V came to 10 bases and at J to 5 bases, leaving 10 bases not matched to a gene. This CDR3 has 13 residues. The CDR3 sequence: CASGQGPSDEQYF. The DNA for the CDR3 is TGTGCCAGCGGACAGGGTCCCTCGGACGAGCAGTACTTC.

This clone was counted a few times. The V and J genes are TRBV7-2 and TRBJ2-1; D gene uncertain. This CDR3 is built from 12 residues. The V gene lost 6 bases and the J gene lost 8 bases, with 11 bases spanning the gap. Germline V gene data show CDR1 as SGHTA and CDR2 as FQGNSA. This chain's CDR3 is CASSHYDDEQFF. In nucleotides, the CDR3 is TGTGCCAGCAGTCACTACGACGATGAGCAGTTCTTC.

CDR3 nucleotides: TGTGCCAGCAGCTCACAGACTAGCGGGGGGACCAATGAGCAGTTCTTC. It yields the protein CASSSQTSGGTNEQFF. V gene TRBV5-4 combines with J gene TRBJ2-1; TRBD2 matches 13 bases. The CDR3 contains 16 residues. Per germline, CDR1 SGHNT and CDR2 YYREEE (reference sequence). V was clipped by 3 bases and J by 6 bases; unmatched bases: 6.

This sequence joins TRBV28 and TRBJ1-2, with D tentatively TRBD1 (5 bases). The CDR3 covers 13 residues. CDR1 and CDR2 from the germline V gene are MDHEN and SYDVKM. With 1 base removed from V and 6 bases from J, the gap between germline ends came to 9 bases. As DNA, the CDR3 is TGTGCCAGCAGTTTATCATCGGGGGATGGCTACACCTTC. This gives the protein CASSLSSGDGYTF.

In this sample, this clone turned up a few times. J is TRBJ1-2 and V is TRBV30; D might be TRBD1 (6 bases). The CDR3 is 14 residues long. V was pared by 1 base and J by 4 bases, with 13 bases between. Germline values: CDR1 GTSNPN, CDR2 SVGIG (reference sequence). CDR3 in DNA: TGTGCCTGGAGTGAGACAGGCATAGGCTATGGCTACACCTTC. It is translated as CAWSETGIGYGYTF. The whole variable domain, remainder taken from reference TRBV30 and TRBJ1-2, is SQTIHQWPATLVQPVGSPLSLECTVEGTSNPNLYWYRQAAGRGLQLLFYSVGIGQISSEVPQNLSASRPQDRQFILSSKKLLLSDSGFYLCAWSETGIGYGYTFGSGTRLTVV.

The chain is built from TRBV5-1 and TRBJ2-1, with TRBD1 matching over 7 bases. Unmatched junction bases numbered 6, after V lost 0 bases and J lost 6 bases. The germline CDR1 and CDR2 sequences are SGHRS and YFSETQ. This CDR3 is built from 15 residues. The CDR3 loop is CASSLEGGFRNEQFF. The CDR3 nucleotides are TGCGCCAGCAGCTTGGAAGGGGGCTTTCGCAATGAGCAGTTCTTC.

V usage is TRBV24-1 and J usage is TRBJ2-1, with D possibly TRBD2 on 6 matching bases. Germline V gene lookup returns CDR1 KGHDR and CDR2 SFDVKD. This CDR3 spans 16 amino acids. Trimming removed 5 bases at V and 4 bases at J, with 17 bases between. Here the CDR3 DNA reads TGTGCCACCAGTGGCGGGACTGGCGGGGCGTACAATGAGCAGTTCTTC. It translates to CATSGGTGGAYNEQFF.

CDR3 bases: TGCGCCAGCAGCTCAGCGAACACCGGGGAGCTGTTTTTT. Encoded protein: CASSSANTGELFF. This chain joins TRBV5-1 and TRBJ2-2; D not resolved. Trimming took 3 bases from V and 0 from J, leaving 3 bases between them. Germline CDR1 and CDR2: SGHRS and YFSETQ. This CDR3 spans 13 amino acids.

The chain has TRBV3-1 (or the pseudogene TRBV3-2) and TRBJ1-2, with a weak D call TRBD1 (6 bases). The germline CDR1 and CDR2 sequences are LGHDT and YNNKEL (reference sequence). V lost 0 bases and J lost 8, with 22 bases in between. This CDR3 spans 17 amino acids. CDR3 loop: CASSQESYRPTGGGYTF. The CDR3 DNA reads as TGTGCCAGCAGCCAAGAATCCTACCGCCCGACAGGAGGCGGCTACACCTTC.